This TCR beta chain was sequenced in a study of cytomegalovirus exposure and HLA in healthy donors. General observations from the study: Sequencing likely generated an artifact that appeared as a cluster of highly shared sequence variants.

Turning to this clone: The antigen is not known.

With 0 bases removed from V and 4 bases from J, the gap between germline ends came to 7 bases. Germline V gene lookup returns CDR1 SGHRS and CDR2 YFSETQ. This CDR3 has 13 residues. PCR primers comprised 60 Vbeta and 13 Jbeta primers. Original processing methods: As a later analysis found, there were approximately 80 million unique TCR beta chains, of which roughly 11 million were shared. Profiled with immunoSEQ multiplex PCR; TCRdb holds only in-frame clones, not every one. Clonal size and the V and J genes are those of that table, whereas D and trimming came from the DNA. The sample consists of 160,000 or so clones, about three quarters of them appearing once.

The clonotype comes from a young woman in good health and CMV-seronegative. The sample was PBMCs. The gene calls are TRBV5-1 and TRBJ1-2; D remains unclear. CDR3 DNA: TGCGCCAGCAGCTTGGTTGGCACCTATGGCTACACCTTC. Translation: CASSLVGTYGYTF.